This TCR beta chain was captured by sequencing in a study of blood T cell repertoires in COVID-19. Whole-study context: Sites across the United States, Italy and Spain contributed samples from acute and convalescent COVID-19. From T cells, B-cell-depleted T cells, or PBMCs came the material, which was cDNA or gDNA.

Germline assignment: CDR1 MDHEN and CDR2 SYDVKM. CDR3 length: 17 amino acids. Trimming removed 5 bases at V and 2 bases at J, with 18 bases between. Authors' analysis steps: Researchers report that nucleated cell counts were estimated from reference gene primer amplification. Produced via immunoSEQ multiplex PCR; TCRdb's table is partial and in-frame only. The V and J calls and clone size were taken over from that table, and D and trimming were inferred from the DNA. The sample has approximately 110,000 clones, roughly 90% seen once. The TCR was taken from a woman in her seventies who had recovered from COVID-19. The chain is built from TRBV28 and TRBJ2-2; possibly TRBD1 for D (6 bases). The sequencing input was peripheral blood. The CDR3 nucleotides read TGTGCCAGCAGTCTCTCCGCCGGGACAATAAACACCGGGGAGCTGTTTTTT. This sequence encodes CASSLSAGTINTGELFF.